A single sample is the source of the 25 T cell receptor beta chains below, sequenced in a study of T cell clonality in common variable immunodeficiency. General study points: Reportedly, TCR beta sequences from common variable immunodeficiency showed fewer deletions and N-nucleotide insertions.

For these receptors, no antigen is known. Using immunoSEQ multiplex PCR, the repertoire was profiled, and TCRdb retains in-frame clones only, with some absent. There are some 25,000 clones in the sample, none observed a single time. The material sequenced was peripheral blood mononuclear cells. These receptors were obtained from a human donor with common variable immunodeficiency.

The table lists this clone with many counts. The CDR3 end is not reached by the read, which stops 3 residues before it; the germline J gene fills it in. The rearrangement uses TRBV18 and TRBJ2-5; 8 positions match TRBD1. The germline CDR1 and CDR2 sequences are KGHSH and LQKENI. This CDR3 has 14 residues. V lost 4 bases and J lost 3; bases outside the gene matches: 4. The CDR3 is CASSLQGAKETQYF. The CDR3 DNA, read in part, is TGTGCCAGCTCACTTCAGGGGGCGAAAGAGACC.

This clone has a handful of counts. This CDR3 is CASRLHRENTEAFF. The DNA read from the CDR3 is TGTGCCAGCAGACTCCACAGGGAGAACACTGAA. The chain recombines TRBV6-2 or TRBV6-3 with TRBJ1-1; D may be TRBD1 (6 bases). The CDR3 is cut off 3 residues early in the read; its end comes from the germline J gene. Germline CDR1 is MNHEY and CDR2 is SVGEGT. This CDR3 is built from 14 residues. V gave up 6 bases and J gave up 1 base, with 12 bases separating them.

The sample holds many counts of this clone. The read ends 3 residues shy of where the CDR3 ends; the end is completed using the germline J gene. This chain uses TRBV10-3 with TRBJ2-3, with 8 positions matching TRBD2. Germline loops: CDR1 ENHRY, CDR2 SYGVKD. The CDR3 has 15 amino acids. V shed 4 bases, J shed 2 bases, and the junction held 5 bases outside the gene matches. The CDR3 sequence: CAISGQRGNTDTQYF. The DNA read from the CDR3 is TGTGCCATCAGTGGACAGCGGGGGAACACAGATACG.

Details on this clone: The sequence runs out 3 residues before the end of the CDR3; the remainder is reconstructed from the germline J gene. The V and J genes are TRBV2 and TRBJ1-2; 9 bases fit TRBD1. V shed 4 bases and J 4 bases; nucleotides not matched to a gene: 4. The V gene's germline CDR1 is SNHLY and CDR2 FYNNEI. The CDR3 sequence is 14 residues long. CDR3 amino acids: CASSGQGVLYGYTF. Incomplete CDR3 DNA: TGTGCCAGCAGTGGACAGGGGGTCCTCTATGGC.

On this clone: Read data end 3 residues before the CDR3 end; the end is taken from the germline J gene. The chain joins TRBV7-9 to TRBJ1-1, with a weak D call TRBD1 (5 bases). CDR3 length equals 13 residues. Germline V gene lookup returns CDR1 SEHNR and CDR2 FQNEAQ (reference sequence). The ends were cut back, 4 bases at V and 3 bases at J, with 9 bases in the middle. The CDR3: CASSSRADTEAFF. CDR3 bases read: TGTGCCAGCAGCTCCAGGGCGGACACTGAA.

This clone appeared a few times. The CDR3 reads CASSKGVGRGSEQYF. The covered CDR3 bases are TGCGCCAGCAGCAAGGGCGTGGGCAGGGGTTCCGAG. V is TRBV5-1 and J is TRBJ2-7, with D perhaps matching TRBD1 (6 bases). The read ends 3 residues early relative to the CDR3; the germline J gene fills the gap. CDR1 is SGHRS, CDR2 YFSETQ, per germline. This CDR3 contains 15 residues. V gave up 4 bases and J gave up 6 bases, with 20 bases separating them.

This clone showed up many times. Coverage ceases 3 residues before the CDR3 finishes, and the germline J gene fills in the end. This chain connects TRBV5-1 to TRBJ1-2, with 7 bases that match TRBD1. This CDR3 contains 13 residues. V was pared by 5 bases and J by 7 bases, with 8 bases of the junction left unmatched. CDR1 SGHRS and CDR2 YFSETQ come from the germline V gene. CDR3 DNA (partial): TGCGCCAGCAGAACACAGGGGCAGGGTGGC. Its protein product is CASRTQGQGG. The full CDR3 protein is CASRTQGQGGYTF.

This clone was recorded at least ten times. The sequenced fragment ends 3 residues before the CDR3 boundary, so the rest is inferred from the germline J gene. The genes are TRBV18 and TRBJ2-3, with D possibly TRBD1 on 5 matching bases. Germline V gene data show CDR1 as KGHSH and CDR2 as LQKENI. Trimming shortened V by 2 bases and J by 0 bases, and 18 bases separated the two germline ends. The CDR3 totals 18 residues. CDR3 residues: CASSPFGSGYASTDTQYF. CDR3 DNA, as far as it was read: TGTGCCAGCTCACCATTTGGGTCAGGGTACGCTAGCACAGATACG.

As concerns this clone: The read finishes 3 residues shy of the CDR3 end, and the germline J gene is used to complete it. The V gene is TRBV11-2, the J gene TRBJ2-1; TRBD2 is a possible D gene (6 bases). Germline lookup yields CDR1 SGHAT and CDR2 FQNNGV. Between the trimmed V and J ends, which lost 5 bases and 1 base, there was a span of 9 bases. The CDR3 loop spans 14 amino acids. Incomplete CDR3 DNA: TGTGCCAGCAGCCGGGACTTTTCCTACAATGAG. Encoded protein: CASSRDFSYNE. The complete CDR3 protein is CASSRDFSYNEQFF.

Turning to this clone: The missing CDR3 end, 3 residues past where the read stops, is filled in from the germline J gene. This rearrangement joins TRBV14 to TRBJ2-7; D ambiguous. Germline V gene sequence: CDR1 SGHDN, CDR2 FVKESK. This CDR3 region has 12 residues. V lost 1 base, J lost 4 bases, and 5 bases lay in between. The sequenced CDR3 bases are TGTGCCAGCAGCCAAGCCAATTACGAG. It yields the protein CASSQANYE. The complete CDR3 protein is CASSQANYEQYF.

This clone was seen a few times. The read terminates 3 residues before the CDR3 end, so the remaining end is supplied by the germline J gene. The chain carries TRBV7-6 and TRBJ1-2; perhaps TRBD1 as D (6 bases). The CDR3 contains 13 residues. The germline V and J ends were trimmed by 5 bases and 6 bases, with 13 bases remaining between them. The V gene's germline CDR1 is SGHVS and CDR2 FNYEAQ. CDR3 protein: CASSPGDQDGYTF. The covered CDR3 bases are TGTGCCAGCAGCCCAGGGGATCAGGATGGC.

This clone was detected a few times. From the germline J gene comes the end of the CDR3, since the read stops 3 residues before it. The gene calls are TRBV19 and TRBJ2-1; TRBD2 aligns across 12 bases. Trimming at V came to 6 bases and at J to 4 bases, leaving 7 bases not matched to a gene. The CDR3 runs to 16 residues. Germline V gives CDR1 LNHDA, CDR2 SQIVND (reference sequence). This CDR3 is CASSFQTSGGYNEQFF. The CDR3 bases that were read are TGTGCCAGTAGCTTTCAGACTAGCGGGGGATACAATGAG.

In its sample, this clone is medium-sized (0.01 to 0.1%). Sequencing ends 3 residues short of the CDR3 end; the germline J gene provides the rest. The V call is TRBV12-5, the J call TRBJ2-5; D is perhaps TRBD1 (6 bases). This CDR3 has 15 residues. Germline loops: CDR1 LGHNT, CDR2 FRNRAP. V gave up 3 bases and J gave up 5 bases, with 16 bases separating them. The CDR3 here is CASGLQGRKGETQYF. Partial CDR3 DNA: TGTGCTAGTGGTTTACAGGGCAGAAAGGGGGAGACC.

CDR3 loop: CASTASPGEKLFF. The CDR3 bases that were read are TGTGCCAGCACCGCCTCCCCGGGTGAAAAA. The chain has TRBV2 and TRBJ1-4; D is undetermined. The DNA ends 3 residues before the CDR3 does, and the rest of the CDR3 is filled in from the germline J gene. The germline gives CDR1 SNHLY, CDR2 FYNNEI. Deletions cut 7 bases from V and 7 bases from J, with 13 bases between. This CDR3 is 13 amino acids long. Combining the CDR3 with reference TRBV2 and TRBJ1-4 gives the whole variable domain EPEVTQTPSHQVTQMGQEVILRCVPISNHLYFYWYRQILGQKVEFLVSFYNNEISEKSEIFDDQFSVERPDGSNFTLKIRSTKLEDSAMYFCASTASPGEKLFFGSGTQLSVL.

This clone has a count of ten or more. With the read ending 3 residues before the CDR3 end, the germline J gene is used to fill in that end. The chain has TRBV6-1 and TRBJ2-7; D is ambiguous. The CDR3 has 11 residues. Trimming shortened V by 2 bases and J by 3 bases, and 2 bases separated the two germline ends. In germline, CDR1 is MNHNS, CDR2 SASEGT. CDR3 sequence reads: CASSEYYEQYF. The sequenced CDR3 bases are TGTGCCAGCAGTGAATACTACGAG.

Many counts were recorded for this clone. The read gets to within 3 residues of the CDR3 end, and the germline J gene fills in the rest. V gene TRBV7-9 combines with J gene TRBJ2-1, with D unclear. V was shortened by 1 base and J by 2 bases, with 9 bases between the two germline ends. This CDR3 is 15 amino acids long. Germline lookup yields CDR1 SEHNR and CDR2 FQNEAQ (reference sequence). The sequenced CDR3 bases are TGTGCCAGCAGCTTAGACGGTAGCCCCTACAATGAG. Translated: CASSLDGSPYNE. The CDR3 as a whole reads CASSLDGSPYNEQFF.

Worth noting for this clone: The DNA ends 3 residues before the CDR3 does, and the rest of the CDR3 is filled in from the germline J gene. The chain couples TRBV7-3 to TRBJ1-2; 9 bases align to TRBD1. Germline V CDR1 and CDR2: SGHTA, FQGTGA. The CDR3 covers 13 residues. This CDR3 is CASSPGTGIGYTF. The sequenced part of the CDR3 DNA is TGTGCCAGCAGTCCCGGGACAGGGATCGGC.

This clone has at least ten counts. The CDR3 extends 3 residues past the end of the read, so its final part is completed from the germline J gene. The chain uses TRBV19 and TRBJ1-5; 10 bases match TRBD1. CDR1 and CDR2 (germline): LNHDA, SQIVND (reference sequence). The CDR3 loop spans 15 amino acids. Trimming cost V 6 bases and J 6 bases; bases outside gene matches: 8. The CDR3: CASSWGQGIAQPQHF. CDR3 bases read: TGTGCCAGTAGCTGGGGACAGGGGATCGCTCAGCCC.

This clone was seen a few times. Coverage ceases 3 residues before the CDR3 finishes, and the germline J gene fills in the end. This rearrangement joins TRBV2 to TRBJ1-1; D remains ambiguous. CDR1 and CDR2 from the germline V gene are SNHLY and FYNNEI. The CDR3 sequence is 14 residues long. V lost 7 bases and J 2 bases, leaving 14 bases between the germline ends. Incomplete CDR3 DNA: TGTGCCAGCACTCGTTCAGAGGGTAACACTGAA. This sequence encodes CASTRSEGNTE. The entire CDR3 reads CASTRSEGNTEAFF.

This clone appeared many times. The read ends 3 residues before the CDR3 terminus; that terminus is restored from the germline J gene. This chain joins TRBV2 and TRBJ2-7; 13 positions agree with TRBD2. CDR1 and CDR2 (germline): SNHLY, FYNNEI. The V segment lost 3 bases and the J segment 6 bases; nucleotides outside the gene matches: 5. The CDR3 covers 15 residues. The CDR3 DNA, read in part, is TGTGCCAGCAGTGATATTGGACTAGCGGGGGTCGAG. It specifies CASSDIGLAGVE. The complete CDR3 protein is CASSDIGLAGVEQYF.

The table lists this clone with many counts. The CDR3 end is not reached by the read, which stops 3 residues before it; the germline J gene fills it in. The chain couples TRBV19 to TRBJ2-7, with a weak D call TRBD2 (5 bases). CDR1 and CDR2 (germline): LNHDA, SQIVND (reference sequence). The CDR3 extends over 15 amino acids. V was pared by 8 bases and J by 3 bases, with 20 bases between. The CDR3 region is CASSFRPGGGYEQYF. The CDR3 DNA, read in part, is TGTGCCAGTTCCTTTCGACCCGGCGGAGGCTACGAG.

This clone has a count of ten or more. The read comes to an end 3 residues before the CDR3 does, leaving the germline J gene to fill in the end. The V call is TRBV19, the J call TRBJ2-1; D may be TRBD1 (6 bases). The CDR3 contains 13 residues. V dropped 7 bases and J dropped 0 bases, with 7 bases sitting between them. Per germline, CDR1 LNHDA and CDR2 SQIVND (reference sequence). Incomplete CDR3 DNA: TGTGCCAGTACAGGGGACTCCTACAATGAG. It is translated as CASTGDSYNE. The CDR3, in full, reads CASTGDSYNEQFF.

This clone showed up many times. The read ends 3 residues shy of where the CDR3 ends; the end is completed using the germline J gene. The chain uses TRBV19 and TRBJ2-7; 8 positions match TRBD2. CDR3 length equals 13 residues. Per the germline V gene, CDR1 is LNHDA and CDR2 is SQIVND (reference sequence). The junction had 7 bases not matched to a gene; V was cut back by 9 bases and J by 3 bases. CDR3: CASGGGIGYEQYF. Incomplete CDR3 DNA: TGTGCCAGCGGGGGGGGGATTGGCTACGAG.

Concerning this clone: The CDR3 is cut off 3 residues early in the read; its end comes from the germline J gene. The rearrangement joins TRBV5-1 to TRBJ2-3; 7 bases are a match to TRBD2. Losses at the gene ends were 2 bases for V and 2 bases for J; bases not matched to a gene: 2. From germline, CDR1 is SGHRS and CDR2 YFSETQ. The CDR3 extends over 14 amino acids. The covered CDR3 bases are TGCGCCAGCAGCTTAGCGGGGTTCACAGATACG. Its protein is CASSLAGFTDT. The whole CDR3 protein reads CASSLAGFTDTQYF. Full variable domain (outside the CDR3, taken from reference TRBV5-1 and TRBJ2-3): KAGVTQTPRYLIKTRGQQVTLSCSPISGHRSVSWYQQTPGQGLQFLFEYFSETQRNKGNFPGRFSGRQFSNSRSEMNVSTLELGDSALYLCASSLAGFTDTQYFGPGTRLTVL.

This clone has more than one count but fewer than ten. The CDR3 end falls 3 residues outside the read, so it is completed with the germline J gene. The chain links TRBV18 to TRBJ1-2; tentative D call: TRBD1 (6 bases). The germline V and J ends were trimmed by 0 bases and 3 bases, with 11 bases remaining between them. In germline, CDR1 is KGHSH, CDR2 LQKENI. This CDR3 is built from 15 residues. The DNA read from the CDR3 is TGTGCCAGCTCACCACCACAGGGACCCTACTATGGC. Residues: CASSPPQGPYYG. The CDR3 in full is CASSPPQGPYYGYTF.